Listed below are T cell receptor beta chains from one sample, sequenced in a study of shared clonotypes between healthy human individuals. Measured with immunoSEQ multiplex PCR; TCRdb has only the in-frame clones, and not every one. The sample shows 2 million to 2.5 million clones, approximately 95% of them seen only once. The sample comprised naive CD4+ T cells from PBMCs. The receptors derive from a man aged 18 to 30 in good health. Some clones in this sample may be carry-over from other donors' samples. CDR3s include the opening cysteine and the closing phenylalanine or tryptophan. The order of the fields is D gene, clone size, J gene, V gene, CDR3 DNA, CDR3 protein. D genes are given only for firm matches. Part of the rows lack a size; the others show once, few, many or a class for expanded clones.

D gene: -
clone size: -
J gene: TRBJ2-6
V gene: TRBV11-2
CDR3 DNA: TGTGCCAGCAGCTTAGCGGTTCGGGTTTCCGGGGCCAACGTCCTGACTTTC
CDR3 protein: CASSLAVRVSGANVLTF

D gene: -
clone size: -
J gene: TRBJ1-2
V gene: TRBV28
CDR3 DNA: TGTGCCAGCCGTCGTGGAGGCGGCTATGGCTACACCTTC
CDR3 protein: CASRRGGGYGYTF

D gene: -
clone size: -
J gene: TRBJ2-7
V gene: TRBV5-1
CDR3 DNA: TGCGCCAGCAGCTTAGATATTACCTTCTACGAGCAGTACTTC
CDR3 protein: CASSLDITFYEQYF

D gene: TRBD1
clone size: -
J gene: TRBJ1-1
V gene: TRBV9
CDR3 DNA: TGTGCCAGCAGCGTAGGACAGGGGGCATACACTGAAGCTTTCTTT
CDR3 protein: CASSVGQGAYTEAFF

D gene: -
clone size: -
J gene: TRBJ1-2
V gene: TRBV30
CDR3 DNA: TGTGCCTGGAGTGCCCACGATCTTTATGGCTGCACCTTC
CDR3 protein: CAWSAHDLYGCTF

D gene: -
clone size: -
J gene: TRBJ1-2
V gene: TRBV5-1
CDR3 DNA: TGCGCCAGCAGCTCAATTAGTGCGTACGGTGGCTACACCTTC
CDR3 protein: CASSSISAYGGYTF

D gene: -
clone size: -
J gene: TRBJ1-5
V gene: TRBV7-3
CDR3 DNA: TGTGCCAGCAGCCCCCGTCAGCCCCAGCATTTT
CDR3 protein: CASSPRQPQHF

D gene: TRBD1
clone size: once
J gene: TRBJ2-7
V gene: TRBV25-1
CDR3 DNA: TGTGCCAGCAGTGAATTGGGACAGGGTTACGAGCAGTACTTC
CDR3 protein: CASSELGQGYEQYF

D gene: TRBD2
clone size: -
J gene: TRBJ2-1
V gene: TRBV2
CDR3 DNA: TGTGCCAGCAGCGGACTAGCGAACAATGAGCAGTTCTTC
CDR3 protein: CASSGLANNEQFF

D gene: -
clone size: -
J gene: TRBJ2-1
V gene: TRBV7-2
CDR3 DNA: TGTGCCAGCAGGAGAGACAGCGCCACTTCCTCCTACAATGAGCAGTTCTTC
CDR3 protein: CASRRDSATSSYNEQFF

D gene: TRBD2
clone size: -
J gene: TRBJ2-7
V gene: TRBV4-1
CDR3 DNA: TGCGCCAGCAGCCTCGGACAGCGGGAGGCCTACGAGCAGTACTTC
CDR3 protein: CASSLGQREAYEQYF

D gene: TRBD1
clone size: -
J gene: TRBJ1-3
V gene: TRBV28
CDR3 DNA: TGTGCCACCACTGACAGGGGGACCTTTGGAAACACCATATATTTT
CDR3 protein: CATTDRGTFGNTIYF

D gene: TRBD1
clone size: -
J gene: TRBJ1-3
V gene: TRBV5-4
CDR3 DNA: TGTGCCAGCAGCTTGAAGACAGGGGGAAACACCATATATTTT
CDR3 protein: CASSLKTGGNTIYF

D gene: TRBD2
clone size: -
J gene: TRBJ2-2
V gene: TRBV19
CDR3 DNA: TGTGCCAGTAGCCTTAGTGGACTAGCGGGAGTCACCGGGGAGCTGTTTTTT
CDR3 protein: CASSLSGLAGVTGELFF

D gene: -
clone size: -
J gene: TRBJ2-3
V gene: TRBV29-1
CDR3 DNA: TGCAGCGTCGGGGGCACCGGCGGACACACAGATACGCAGTATTTT
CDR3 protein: CSVGGTGGHTDTQYF

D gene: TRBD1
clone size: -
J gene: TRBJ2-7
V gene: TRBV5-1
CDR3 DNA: TGCGCCAGCAGCCCCAGACAGGGGAGCTTCGAGTACGAGCAGTACTTC
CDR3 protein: CASSPRQGSFEYEQYF

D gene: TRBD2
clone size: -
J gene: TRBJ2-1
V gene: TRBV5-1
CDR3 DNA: TGCGCCAGCAGCTTGGCCAGGGCTAGCGGAACCTACAATGAGCAGTTCTTC
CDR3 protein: CASSLARASGTYNEQFF